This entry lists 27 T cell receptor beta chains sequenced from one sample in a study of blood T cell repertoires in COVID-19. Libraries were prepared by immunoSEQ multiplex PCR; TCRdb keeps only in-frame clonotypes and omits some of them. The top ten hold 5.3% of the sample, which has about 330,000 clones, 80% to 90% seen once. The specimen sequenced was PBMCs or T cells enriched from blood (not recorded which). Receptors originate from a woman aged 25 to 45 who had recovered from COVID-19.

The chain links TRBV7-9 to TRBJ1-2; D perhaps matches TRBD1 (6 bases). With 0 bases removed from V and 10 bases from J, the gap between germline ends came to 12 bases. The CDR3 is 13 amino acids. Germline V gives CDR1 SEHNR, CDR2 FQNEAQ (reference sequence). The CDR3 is CASSLATGLSYTF. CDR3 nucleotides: TGTGCCAGCAGCTTAGCAACAGGGCTTTCCTACACCTTC.

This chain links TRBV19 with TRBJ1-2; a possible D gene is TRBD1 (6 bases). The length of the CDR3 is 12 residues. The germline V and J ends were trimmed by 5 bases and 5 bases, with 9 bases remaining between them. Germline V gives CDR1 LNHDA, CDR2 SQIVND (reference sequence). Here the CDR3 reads CASSSRGYGYTF. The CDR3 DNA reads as TGTGCCAGTAGTTCCAGGGGTTATGGCTACACCTTC.

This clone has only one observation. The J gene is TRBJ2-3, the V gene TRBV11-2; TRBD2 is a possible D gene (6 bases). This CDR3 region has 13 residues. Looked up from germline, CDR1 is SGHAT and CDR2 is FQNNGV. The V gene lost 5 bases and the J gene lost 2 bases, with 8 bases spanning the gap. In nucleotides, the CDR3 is TGTGCCAGCAGCCCGGGGGACACAGATACGCAGTATTTT. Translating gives CASSPGDTDTQYF.

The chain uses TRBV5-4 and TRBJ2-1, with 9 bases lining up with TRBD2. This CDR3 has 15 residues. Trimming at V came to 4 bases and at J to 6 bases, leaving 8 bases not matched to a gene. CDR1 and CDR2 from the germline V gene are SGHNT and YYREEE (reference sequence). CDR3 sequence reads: CASSEPSGVPNEQFF. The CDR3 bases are TGTGCCAGCAGCGAGCCTAGCGGGGTTCCCAATGAGCAGTTCTTC.

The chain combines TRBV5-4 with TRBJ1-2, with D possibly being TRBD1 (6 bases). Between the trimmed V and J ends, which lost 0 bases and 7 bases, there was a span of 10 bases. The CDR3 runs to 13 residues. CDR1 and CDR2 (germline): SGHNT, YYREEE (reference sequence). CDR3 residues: CASSLDRDGGYTF. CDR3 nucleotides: TGTGCCAGCAGCTTGGACAGGGACGGTGGCTACACCTTC.

The CDR3 sequence is CASSRQGRNEQFF. CDR3 in DNA: TGTGCCAGCTCACGACAGGGCAGGAATGAGCAGTTCTTC. The chain has TRBV18 and TRBJ2-1; the match to TRBD1 covers 7 bases. The germline V gene has CDR1 KGHSH and CDR2 LQKENI. Trimming at V came to 4 bases and at J to 7 bases, leaving 4 bases not matched to a gene. This CDR3 has 13 residues.

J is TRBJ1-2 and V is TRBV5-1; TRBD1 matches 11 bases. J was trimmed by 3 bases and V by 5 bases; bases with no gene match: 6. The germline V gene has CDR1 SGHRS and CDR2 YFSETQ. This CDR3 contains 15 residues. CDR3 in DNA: TGCGCCAGCAGACCTAGGACAGGGGGCTACTATGGCTACACCTTC. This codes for CASRPRTGGYYGYTF.

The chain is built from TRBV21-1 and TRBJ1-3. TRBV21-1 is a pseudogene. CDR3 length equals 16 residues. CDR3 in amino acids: CASSPFGRARGNTIYF. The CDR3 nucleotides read TGTGCCAGCAGCCCTTTCGGGAGGGCGCGAGGAAACACCATATATTTT.

CDR3 residues: CASSLGGAAGEAFF. The CDR3 DNA reads as TGTGCCAGCAGTTTAGGGGGGGCGGCCGGTGAAGCTTTCTTT. V gene TRBV27 combines with J gene TRBJ1-1, with a tentative D call TRBD1 (6 bases). The CDR3 is made up of 14 amino acids. Trimming removed 2 bases at V and 7 bases at J, with 14 bases between. From germline, CDR1 is MNHEY and CDR2 SMNVEV (reference sequence).

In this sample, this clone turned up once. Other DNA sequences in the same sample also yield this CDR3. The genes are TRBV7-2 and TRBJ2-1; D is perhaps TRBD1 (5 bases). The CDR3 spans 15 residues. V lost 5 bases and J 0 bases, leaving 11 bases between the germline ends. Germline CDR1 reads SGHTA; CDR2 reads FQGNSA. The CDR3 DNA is TGTGCCAGCAGCCTATCTAGGGGCTCCTACAATGAGCAGTTCTTC. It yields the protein CASSLSRGSYNEQFF.

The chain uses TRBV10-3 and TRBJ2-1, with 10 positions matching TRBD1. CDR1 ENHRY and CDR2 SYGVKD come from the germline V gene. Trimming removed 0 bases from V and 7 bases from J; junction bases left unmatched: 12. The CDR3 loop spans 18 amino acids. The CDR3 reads CAISESGPGQGSGNEQFF. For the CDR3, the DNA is TGTGCCATCAGTGAGTCCGGCCCGGGACAGGGGTCCGGGAATGAGCAGTTCTTC.

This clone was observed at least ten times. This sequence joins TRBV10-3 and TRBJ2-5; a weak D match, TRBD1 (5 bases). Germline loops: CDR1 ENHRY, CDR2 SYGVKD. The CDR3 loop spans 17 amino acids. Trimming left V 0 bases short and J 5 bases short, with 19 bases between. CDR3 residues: CAISESQTSQGWETQYF. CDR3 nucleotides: TGTGCCATCAGTGAGTCTCAGACGTCCCAGGGATGGGAGACCCAGTACTTC.

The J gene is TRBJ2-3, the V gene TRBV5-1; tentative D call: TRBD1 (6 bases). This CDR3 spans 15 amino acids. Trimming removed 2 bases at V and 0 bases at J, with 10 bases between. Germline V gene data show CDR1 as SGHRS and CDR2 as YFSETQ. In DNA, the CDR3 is TGCGCCAGCAGCTTCGGGACACTTAGCACAGATACGCAGTATTTT. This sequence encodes CASSFGTLSTDTQYF.

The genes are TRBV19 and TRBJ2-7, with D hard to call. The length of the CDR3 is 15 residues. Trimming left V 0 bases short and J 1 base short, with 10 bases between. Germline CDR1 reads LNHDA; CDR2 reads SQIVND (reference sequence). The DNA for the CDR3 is TGTGCCAGTAGTATAGATCGGCAGGAATCCTACGAGCAGTACTTC. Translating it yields CASSIDRQESYEQYF. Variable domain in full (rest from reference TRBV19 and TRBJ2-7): DGGITQSPKYLFRKEGQNVTLSCEQNLNHDAMYWYRQDPGQGLRLIYYSQIVNDFQKGDIAEGYSVSREKKESFPLTVTSAQKNPTAFYLCASSIDRQESYEQYFGPGTRLTVT.

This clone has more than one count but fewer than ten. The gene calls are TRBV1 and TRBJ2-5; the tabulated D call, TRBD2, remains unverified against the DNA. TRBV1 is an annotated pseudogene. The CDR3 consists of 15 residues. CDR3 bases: TGCACCAGCAGCCAAGATCGCGGGGGGGCAGAGACCCAGTACTTC. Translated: CTSSQDRGGAETQYF.

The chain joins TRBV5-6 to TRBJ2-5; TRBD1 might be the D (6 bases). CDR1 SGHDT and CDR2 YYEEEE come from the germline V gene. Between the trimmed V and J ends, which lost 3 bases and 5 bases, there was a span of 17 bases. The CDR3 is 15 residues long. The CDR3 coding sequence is TGTGCCAGCAGCTCAGGGGCCTTCCAGGGGGAGACCCAGTACTTC. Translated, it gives CASSSGAFQGETQYF.

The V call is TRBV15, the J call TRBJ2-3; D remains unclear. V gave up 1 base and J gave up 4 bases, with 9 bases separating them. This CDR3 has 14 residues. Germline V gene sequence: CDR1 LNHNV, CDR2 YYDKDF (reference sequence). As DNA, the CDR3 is TGTGCCACCAGCAGAGCCCTAGTTGCAGATACGCAGTATTTT. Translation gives CATSRALVADTQYF.

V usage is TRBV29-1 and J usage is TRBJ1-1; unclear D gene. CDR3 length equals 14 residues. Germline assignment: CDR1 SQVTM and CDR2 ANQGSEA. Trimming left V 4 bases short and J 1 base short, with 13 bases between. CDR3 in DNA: TGCAGCGTTGTCCTCCTTAGTGCGAACACTGAAGCTTTCTTT. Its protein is CSVVLLSANTEAFF.

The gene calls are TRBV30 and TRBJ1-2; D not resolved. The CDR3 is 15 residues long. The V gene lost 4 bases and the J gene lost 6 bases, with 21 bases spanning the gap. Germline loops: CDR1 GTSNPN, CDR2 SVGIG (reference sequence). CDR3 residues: CAWNLGAGSSNGYTF. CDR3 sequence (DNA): TGTGCCTGGAATTTAGGCGCGGGGTCCTCAAATGGCTACACCTTC.

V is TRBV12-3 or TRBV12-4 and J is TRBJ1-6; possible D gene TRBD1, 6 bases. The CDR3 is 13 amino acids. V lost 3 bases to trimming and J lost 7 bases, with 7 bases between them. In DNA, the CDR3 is TGTGCCAGCAGTTTGCAGGGGAATTCACCCCTCCACTTT. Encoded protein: CASSLQGNSPLHF.

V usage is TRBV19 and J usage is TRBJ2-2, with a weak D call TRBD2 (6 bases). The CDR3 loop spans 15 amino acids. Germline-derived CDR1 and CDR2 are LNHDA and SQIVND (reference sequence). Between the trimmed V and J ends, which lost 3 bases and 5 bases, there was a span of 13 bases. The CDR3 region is CASSIIGGATGELFF. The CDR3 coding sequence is TGTGCCAGTAGTATTATCGGAGGGGCGACCGGGGAGCTGTTTTTT.

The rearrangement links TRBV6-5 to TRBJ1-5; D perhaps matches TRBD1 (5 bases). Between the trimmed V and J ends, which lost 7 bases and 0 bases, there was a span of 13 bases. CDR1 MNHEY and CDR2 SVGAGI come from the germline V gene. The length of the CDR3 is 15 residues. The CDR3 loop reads CASTMGHYSNQPQHF. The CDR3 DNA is TGTGCCAGCACCATGGGGCACTATAGCAATCAGCCCCAGCATTTT.

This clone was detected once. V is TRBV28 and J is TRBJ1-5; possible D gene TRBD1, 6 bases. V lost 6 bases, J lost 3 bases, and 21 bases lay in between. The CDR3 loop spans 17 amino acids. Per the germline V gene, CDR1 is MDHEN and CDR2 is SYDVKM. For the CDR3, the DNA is TGTGCCAGCAGACTCGGGACACGTCGAAAATTCAATCAGCCCCAGCATTTT. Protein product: CASRLGTRRKFNQPQHF.

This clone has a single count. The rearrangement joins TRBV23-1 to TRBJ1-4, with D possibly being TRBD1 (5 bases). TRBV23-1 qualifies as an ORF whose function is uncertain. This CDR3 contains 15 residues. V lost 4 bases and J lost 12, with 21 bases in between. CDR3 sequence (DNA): TGCGCCAGCAGTCCCCATGGGCGGATCCAAGGGGAACTGTTTTTT. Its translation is CASSPHGRIQGELFF.

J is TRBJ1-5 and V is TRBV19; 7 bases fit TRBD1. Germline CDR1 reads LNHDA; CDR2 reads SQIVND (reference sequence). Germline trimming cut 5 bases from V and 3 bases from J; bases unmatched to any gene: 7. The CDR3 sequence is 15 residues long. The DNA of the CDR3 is TGTGCCAGTAGTCCCGGACAGGAAAACAATCAGCCCCAGCATTTT. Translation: CASSPGQENNQPQHF. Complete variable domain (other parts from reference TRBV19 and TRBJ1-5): DGGITQSPKYLFRKEGQNVTLSCEQNLNHDAMYWYRQDPGQGLRLIYYSQIVNDFQKGDIAEGYSVSREKKESFPLTVTSAQKNPTAFYLCASSPGQENNQPQHFGDGTRLSIL.

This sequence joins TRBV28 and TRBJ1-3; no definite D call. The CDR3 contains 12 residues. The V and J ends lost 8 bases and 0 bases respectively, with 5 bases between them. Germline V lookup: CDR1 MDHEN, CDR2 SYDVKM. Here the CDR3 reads CASGTSGNTIYF. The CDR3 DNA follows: TGTGCCAGCGGCACCTCTGGAAACACCATATATTTT.

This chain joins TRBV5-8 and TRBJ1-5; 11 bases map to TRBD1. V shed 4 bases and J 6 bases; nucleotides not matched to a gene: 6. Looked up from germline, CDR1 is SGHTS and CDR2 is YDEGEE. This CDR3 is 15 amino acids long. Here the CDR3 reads CASSQDRGLIQPQHF. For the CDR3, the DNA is TGTGCCAGCAGCCAGGACAGGGGGCTGATTCAGCCCCAGCATTTT.